This record covers a single T cell receptor beta chain. Its cognate antigen is unknown. Donors showed nominal health when sampled, although they likely had unrecorded immune exposures. The primer mix had 60 Vbeta and 13 Jbeta primers. Data came from immunoSEQ multiplex PCR; TCRdb stores just in-frame clones and leaves some out. The repertoire has about 180,000 clones, about four fifths of them found once; the top ten carry around 3%. These data are taken from a study of cytomegalovirus exposure and HLA in healthy donors. Findings of the study overall: Sequences of the TCR beta chain were said to predict the HLA-A and HLA-B alleles of most subjects accurately. In a later analysis, donors in an Asian-associated ancestry cluster reportedly had fewer N-insertions in productive TCRs than the cohort mean. Among TCR beta chains, those listed as cytomegalovirus-associated numbered about 160.

Trimming stripped 3 bases from V and 2 bases from J, with 14 bases between. This CDR3 is built from 15 residues. Germline V CDR1 and CDR2: MDHEN, SYDVKM. The specimen was PBMCs. The chain has TRBV28 and TRBJ2-7; possibly TRBD1 for D (8 bases). The sequence was collected from a male donor in good health and CMV-seronegative. CDR3 protein: CASSFGGTGAYEQYF. In DNA form, the CDR3 reads TGTGCCAGCAGTTTCGGGGGGACAGGAGCCTACGAGCAGTACTTC. The full variable domain, rest sourced from reference TRBV28 and TRBJ2-7, is DVKVTQSSRYLVKRTGEKVFLECVQDMDHENMFWYRQDPGLGLRLIYFSYDVKMKEKGDIPEGYSVSREKKERFSLILESASTNQTSMYLCASSFGGTGAYEQYFGPGTRLTVT.